This T cell receptor beta chain was profiled in a study of beta chain features in type 1 diabetes. In the study overall: There was similarity between patients and healthy donors in age, gender and cell yields. Study-wide findings and caveats: A possible short-template PCR bias applies equally to patients and controls.

Details on this clone: Its target is unknown.

Expressed TCRB transcripts were sequenced after all isolated RNA was converted to cDNA. Measured with immunoSEQ multiplex PCR; TCRdb has only the in-frame clones, and not every one. Among around 430,000 clones, 30% were seen once, and the ten largest hold about 0.065%. Per germline, CDR1 SGHTA and CDR2 FQGNSA. The V end lost 5 bases, the J end lost 3 bases, and 14 bases lay between the germline ends. The CDR3 is 15 residues long. The sequence was collected from a man between 18 and 29 years old in good health. The chain employs TRBV7-2 and TRBJ1-3; no clear D gene. The source material was naive CD4+ T cells from blood. The CDR3 here is CASSQLYPGGNTIYF. Here the CDR3 DNA reads TGTGCCAGCAGCCAGCTCTACCCTGGTGGAAACACCATATATTTT.